The 13 T cell receptor beta chains below were found in one sample sequenced in a study of cytomegalovirus exposure and HLA in healthy donors. The study ran its PCR with 60 Vbeta and 13 Jbeta primers. Clones were read by immunoSEQ multiplex PCR, and TCRdb kept only the in-frame ones, dropping some. Altogether roughly 120,000 clones are present, 70% to 80% being singletons, with the ten largest covering around 3.6%. The specimen sequenced was PBMCs. These receptors all stem from a man between 35 and 55 years old in good health and CMV-seronegative.

This chain uses TRBV11-2 with TRBJ1-2, with 9 bases fitting TRBD1. From germline, CDR1 is SGHAT and CDR2 FQNNGV. This CDR3 has 14 amino acids. The V segment lost 6 bases and the J segment 4 bases; nucleotides outside the gene matches: 6. The CDR3 DNA is TGTGCCAGCAGACGGGACAGGGCGGGCTATGGCTACACCTTC. As protein: CASRRDRAGYGYTF.

The chain is built from TRBV30 and TRBJ1-1; a possible D gene is TRBD1 (5 bases). V lost 4 bases and J 1 base, leaving 19 bases between the germline ends. Germline loops: CDR1 GTSNPN, CDR2 SVGIG (reference sequence). This CDR3 has 16 residues. This chain's CDR3 is CAWNLSPRGQNTEAFF. The CDR3 DNA sequence: TGTGCCTGGAATCTAAGCCCGCGGGGCCAGAACACTGAAGCTTTCTTT.

The rearrangement links TRBV28 to TRBJ1-3; D is perhaps TRBD1 (5 bases). CDR1 and CDR2 from the germline V gene are MDHEN and SYDVKM. The V and J ends lost 8 bases and 0 bases respectively, with 17 bases between them. The CDR3 length is 16 residues. The CDR3 loop is CASGPRVSFSGNTIYF. Here the CDR3 DNA reads TGTGCCAGCGGTCCCAGGGTGTCCTTCTCTGGAAACACCATATATTTT.

This clone was counted a few times. The chain joins TRBV4-1 to TRBJ1-4, with D possibly TRBD1 on 5 matching bases. This CDR3 contains 15 residues. Germline V gene lookup returns CDR1 MGHRA and CDR2 YSYEKL. The V end lost 0 bases, the J end lost 4 bases, and 9 bases lay between the germline ends. The DNA for the CDR3 is TGCGCCAGCAGCCAAGACAGGGCGGTTAATGAAAAACTGTTTTTT. It specifies CASSQDRAVNEKLFF.

This clone has only one observation. The chain recombines TRBV9 with TRBJ1-1, with D possibly being TRBD1 (6 bases). The ends were cut back, 4 bases at V and 1 base at J, with 11 bases in the middle. The CDR3 is 14 amino acids. Looked up from germline, CDR1 is SGDLS and CDR2 is YYNGEE. The CDR3 DNA sequence: TGTGCCAGCAGCTTGAGAGGGGGGAACACTGAAGCTTTCTTT. Protein sequence: CASSLRGGNTEAFF.

DNA of the CDR3: TGCGCCAGCAGCCAAGAAGTGAGCTTACACTATGGCTACACCTTC. Translating it yields CASSQEVSLHYGYTF. The chain couples TRBV4-1 to TRBJ1-2; D gene unclear. This CDR3 spans 15 amino acids. The germline gives CDR1 MGHRA, CDR2 YSYEKL. Deletions cut 0 bases from V and 3 bases from J, with 11 bases between.

This clone was detected a few times. J is TRBJ2-7 and V is TRBV29-1; 9 nucleotides line up with TRBD1. The CDR3 spans 15 residues. Germline assignment: CDR1 SQVTM and CDR2 ANQGSEA. Trimming cost V 5 bases and J 0 bases; bases outside gene matches: 8. This chain's CDR3 is CSVSPTGGASYEQYF. The CDR3 DNA reads as TGCAGCGTTTCACCGACAGGGGGGGCCTCCTACGAGCAGTACTTC.

V and J are TRBV19 and TRBJ1-3; D gene ambiguous. Germline values: CDR1 LNHDA, CDR2 SQIVND (reference sequence). The CDR3 covers 15 residues. V lost 2 bases to trimming and J lost 0 bases, with 8 bases between them. The CDR3 sequence: CASSINGYSGNTIYF. The CDR3 bases are TGTGCCAGTAGTATAAACGGGTACTCTGGAAACACCATATATTTT.

The V gene is TRBV7-8, the J gene TRBJ1-1; 9 bases align to TRBD1. Germline values: CDR1 SGHVS, CDR2 FQNEAQ. The V segment lost 0 bases and the J segment 1 base; nucleotides outside the gene matches: 3. The CDR3 contains 16 residues. The CDR3 nucleotides are TGTGCCAGCAGCTTAGCCACGACAGGGGGGAACACTGAAGCTTTCTTT. Its protein is CASSLATTGGNTEAFF.

The CDR3 nucleotides are TGTGCCAGCAGTTCAGGACAGGGGTACTATGGCTACACCTTC. Translated, it gives CASSSGQGYYGYTF. The chain links TRBV27 to TRBJ1-2, with 9 bases aligning to TRBD1. Per germline, CDR1 MNHEY and CDR2 SMNVEV (reference sequence). CDR3 length equals 14 residues. V lost 4 bases to trimming and J lost 3 bases; unmatched junction nucleotides: 3.

This chain joins TRBV7-8 and TRBJ2-7; 8 bases align to TRBD1. The CDR3 sequence is 14 residues long. The germline V gene has CDR1 SGHVS and CDR2 FQNEAQ. The V and J ends lost 5 bases and 3 bases, in that order; junction bases with no gene match: 6. DNA for the CDR3: TGTGCCAGCAGCAACCGGGACAGGAGCTACGAGCAGTACTTC. It encodes CASSNRDRSYEQYF.

The rearrangement joins TRBV7-9 to TRBJ2-2; tentative D call: TRBD2 (5 bases). Trimming took off 5 bases at V and 5 bases at J, with 12 bases between the two ends. The CDR3 length is 14 residues. Per germline, CDR1 SEHNR and CDR2 FQNEAQ (reference sequence). CDR3: CASSPEGNTGELFF. In nucleotides, the CDR3 is TGTGCCAGCAGCCCAGAGGGCAATACCGGGGAGCTGTTTTTT.

This clone was found a few times. This chain links TRBV7-3 with TRBJ1-1, with TRBD1 matching over 7 bases. The CDR3 runs 15 residues. V dropped 1 base and J dropped 6; count of bases not matched to a gene: 8. Germline loops: CDR1 SGHTA, CDR2 FQGTGA. This CDR3 is CASSLKGGQGAEAFF. CDR3 DNA: TGTGCCAGCAGCTTAAAAGGGGGTCAGGGGGCTGAAGCTTTCTTT.